A selection of T cell receptor beta chains follows, all from one sample in a study of blood T cell repertoires in COVID-19. This table comes from immunoSEQ multiplex PCR, and its TCRdb copy is limited to in-frame clones, with some not included. The sample lists about 100,000 clones; around four fifths were seen once. Sequencing was carried out using peripheral blood. These receptors came from a man aged 50-60 years with active or convalescent COVID-19. CDR3s include the opening cysteine and the closing phenylalanine or tryptophan. A D gene is named only where the DNA matches it firmly. Size is omitted from some rows. Given values are once, few, many or a class for expanded clones.

size: once; V: TRBV4-1; J: TRBJ2-1; D: TRBD2; length: 16; CDR3: CASSLGLAGTYNEQFF; DNA: TGCGCCAGCAGCTTGGGACTAGCGGGAACCTACAATGAGCAGTTCTTC
size: -; V: TRBV5-5; J: TRBJ2-2; D: TRBD2; length: 15; CDR3: CASSWGSGRTGELFF; DNA: TGTGCCAGCAGCTGGGGTAGCGGGAGGACCGGGGAGCTGTTTTTT
size: -; V: TRBV4-1; J: TRBJ1-2; D: TRBD1; length: 15; CDR3: CASSQVTGAYYGYTF; DNA: TGCGCCAGCAGCCAAGTCACAGGGGCGTACTATGGCTACACCTTC
size: -; V: TRBV5-4; J: TRBJ2-3; D: TRBD2; length: 18; CDR3: CASSLGGTSGRATDTQYF; DNA: TGTGCCAGCAGCTTGGGAGGGACTAGCGGGAGGGCGACAGATACGCAGTATTTT
size: -; V: TRBV21-1; J: TRBJ2-3; D: -; length: 14; CDR3: CASSKGTRTDTQYF; DNA: TGTGCCAGCAGCAAGGGGACACGCACAGATACGCAGTATTTT
size: -; V: TRBV19; J: TRBJ1-1; D: TRBD1; length: 16; CDR3: CASSIPPGQGRTEAFF; DNA: TGTGCCAGTAGTATTCCGCCGGGACAGGGACGAACTGAAGCTTTCTTT
size: -; V: TRBV20-1; J: TRBJ2-7; D: -; length: 13; CDR3: CSASFQDIYEQYF; DNA: TGCAGTGCTAGTTTCCAGGACATCTACGAGCAGTACTTC
size: few; V: TRBV11-1; J: TRBJ1-1; D: -; length: 14; CDR3: CASSSRQMNTEAFF; DNA: TGTGCCAGCAGCTCGCGACAGATGAACACTGAAGCTTTCTTT
size: -; V: TRBV7-6; J: TRBJ2-6; D: TRBD2; length: 19; CDR3: CASSSTSGDALAGANVLTF; DNA: TGTGCCAGCAGCTCCACGAGCGGGGACGCTCTAGCTGGGGCCAACGTCCTGACTTTC
size: -; V: TRBV21-1; J: TRBJ2-1; D: -; length: 17; CDR3: CASSKAGTLSSYNEQFF; DNA: TGTGCCAGCAGCAAAGCAGGGACTTTGAGCTCCTACAATGAGCAGTTCTTC
size: -; V: TRBV5-4; J: TRBJ2-7; D: TRBD2; length: 13; CDR3: CASSQLAGHEQYF; DNA: TGTGCCAGCAGCCAACTAGCGGGCCACGAGCAGTACTTC
size: -; V: TRBV28; J: TRBJ1-5; D: TRBD1; length: 14; CDR3: CASSPGQLDQPQHF; DNA: TGTGCCAGCAGCCCGGGACAGCTTGATCAGCCCCAGCATTTT
size: -; V: TRBV2; J: TRBJ2-4; D: TRBD2; length: 16; CDR3: CASSRTSGVAKNIQYF; DNA: TGTGCCAGCAGTCGGACTAGCGGGGTAGCCAAAAACATTCAGTACTTC
size: few; V: TRBV9; J: TRBJ2-2; D: -; length: 15; CDR3: CASSLGGGSTGELFF; DNA: TGTGCCAGCAGCCTAGGAGGGGGCAGCACCGGGGAGCTGTTTTTT
size: few; V: TRBV30; J: TRBJ1-3; D: -; length: 13; CDR3: CAWKRGAGNTIYF; DNA: TGTGCCTGGAAGCGGGGTGCTGGAAACACCATATATTTT
size: -; V: TRBV27; J: TRBJ2-3; D: TRBD2; length: 16; CDR3: CASRPGLAGGQDTQYF; DNA: TGTGCCAGCAGACCCGGACTAGCGGGGGGTCAAGATACGCAGTATTTT
size: -; V: TRBV7-9; J: TRBJ2-2; D: -; length: 16; CDR3: CASSFYRAPLTGELFF; DNA: TGTGCCAGCAGCTTCTACAGGGCCCCTTTGACCGGGGAGCTGTTTTTT
size: -; V: TRBV29-1; J: TRBJ2-2; D: TRBD2; length: 15; CDR3: CSVSTSGRADGELFF; DNA: TGCAGCGTTTCCACTAGCGGGAGGGCCGACGGGGAGCTGTTTTTT
size: -; V: TRBV5-6; J: TRBJ1-5; D: -; length: 17; CDR3: CASSRGWGSTSNQPQHF; DNA: TGTGCCAGCAGCCGGGGGTGGGGAAGTACAAGCAATCAGCCCCAGCATTTT
size: -; V: TRBV2; J: TRBJ1-6; D: -; length: 15; CDR3: CATSGGGSPNSPLHF; DNA: TGTGCCACCTCGGGGGGGGGCAGTCCAAATTCACCCCTCCACTTT
size: -; V: TRBV15; J: TRBJ2-2; D: -; length: 14; CDR3: CATSRVIEAGELFF; DNA: TGTGCCACCAGCAGAGTGATCGAGGCCGGGGAGCTGTTTTTT
size: -; V: TRBV7-8; J: TRBJ2-1; D: TRBD2; length: 13; CDR3: CASTLAGYNEQFF; DNA: TGTGCCAGCACGCTAGCGGGGTACAATGAGCAGTTCTTC
size: -; V: TRBV1; J: TRBJ1-6; D: -; length: 21; CDR3: CTSSQDTYTVGRAWPNSPLHF; DNA: TGCACCAGCAGCCAAGATACGTACACAGTGGGGAGGGCCTGGCCAAATTCACCCCTCCACTTT
size: -; V: TRBV24-1; J: TRBJ2-6; D: -; length: 18; CDR3: CATSARLERTSGANVLTF; DNA: TGTGCCACCAGTGCCAGACTAGAGCGTACCTCTGGGGCCAACGTCCTGACTTTC
size: -; V: TRBV18; J: TRBJ1-1; D: TRBD1; length: 12; CDR3: CASSRQGSEAFF; DNA: TGTGCCAGCTCTCGACAGGGGAGTGAAGCTTTCTTT
size: once; V: TRBV4-2; J: TRBJ1-2; D: TRBD1; length: 15; CDR3: CASSQVGTGGYGYTF; DNA: TGTGCCAGCAGCCAAGTAGGGACAGGGGGGTATGGCTACACCTTC
size: -; V: TRBV15; J: TRBJ2-2; D: TRBD2; length: 17; CDR3: CATSRVPGLANTGELFF; DNA: TGTGCCACCAGCAGAGTACCGGGACTAGCCAACACCGGGGAGCTGTTTTTT
size: -; V: TRBV5-1; J: TRBJ2-1; D: TRBD1; length: 16; CDR3: CASSVLGTASYNEQFF; DNA: TGCGCCAGCAGCGTCCTGGGGACAGCCTCCTACAATGAGCAGTTCTTC
size: -; V: TRBV5-1; J: TRBJ2-7; D: TRBD2; length: 15; CDR3: CASSSSGLALAEQYF; DNA: TGCGCCAGCAGCTCCTCGGGACTAGCCTTAGCCGAGCAGTACTTC
size: -; V: TRBV5-6; J: TRBJ2-2; D: TRBD2; length: 16; CDR3: CASSLLSLAVTGELFF; DNA: TGTGCCAGCAGCTTGCTCAGCCTAGCGGTTACCGGGGAGCTGTTTTTT
size: -; V: TRBV5-1; J: TRBJ1-1; D: TRBD1; length: 14; CDR3: CASSQTGAATEAFF; DNA: TGCGCCAGCAGCCAGACAGGGGCGGCCACTGAAGCTTTCTTT
size: -; V: TRBV11-3; J: TRBJ2-2; D: TRBD2; length: 14; CDR3: CASSLRTSSGELFF; DNA: TGTGCCAGCAGCTTACGGACTAGCTCCGGGGAGCTGTTTTTT
size: -; V: TRBV5-1; J: TRBJ1-6; D: TRBD1; length: 17; CDR3: CASSWAGTGIDNSPLHF; DNA: TGCGCCAGCAGCTGGGCCGGGACAGGGATTGATAATTCACCCCTCCACTTT
size: -; V: TRBV5-1; J: TRBJ1-4; D: -; length: 15; CDR3: CASSLARGGDEKLFF; DNA: TGCGCCAGCAGCTTGGCTAGGGGAGGGGATGAAAAACTGTTTTTT
size: once; V: TRBV9; J: TRBJ2-6; D: -; length: 15; CDR3: CASSVGQSGANVLTF; DNA: TGTGCCAGCAGCGTAGGACAGAGTGGGGCCAACGTCCTGACTTTC
size: -; V: TRBV28; J: TRBJ2-1; D: TRBD1; length: 16; CDR3: CASSSIGTGRRNEQFF; DNA: TGTGCCAGCAGCTCTATAGGGACAGGGAGGCGGAATGAGCAGTTCTTC
size: -; V: TRBV24-1; J: TRBJ2-2; D: -; length: 13; CDR3: CATSAQGTGELFF; DNA: TGTGCCACCAGTGCTCAGGGGACCGGGGAGCTGTTTTTT
size: -; V: TRBV29-1; J: TRBJ1-1; D: -; length: 14; CDR3: CSVVQQSQNTEAFF; DNA: TGCAGCGTTGTACAACAGAGCCAGAACACTGAAGCTTTCTTT
size: once; V: TRBV2; J: TRBJ2-2; D: TRBD2; length: 17; CDR3: CASSEAPSGRYTGELFF; DNA: TGTGCCAGCAGTGAAGCCCCTAGCGGGAGGTACACCGGGGAGCTGTTTTTT
size: -; V: TRBV28; J: TRBJ2-2; D: -; length: 14; CDR3: CASSLGQDTGELFF; DNA: TGTGCCAGCAGTTTAGGGCAGGACACCGGGGAGCTGTTTTTT
size: -; V: TRBV28; J: TRBJ2-2; D: -; length: 15; CDR3: CASRVTLGQPGELFF; DNA: TGTGCCAGCAGGGTTACACTTGGGCAACCCGGGGAGCTGTTTTTT
size: -; V: TRBV7-2; J: TRBJ2-1; D: -; length: 16; CDR3: CASSLSLSGLYNEQFF; DNA: TGTGCCAGCAGCTTGTCGCTTAGCGGACTTTACAATGAGCAGTTCTTC
size: -; V: TRBV19; J: TRBJ1-1; D: -; length: 14; CDR3: CASSIEGVNTEAFF; DNA: TGTGCCAGTAGTATAGAAGGGGTGAACACTGAAGCTTTCTTT